One TCR beta chain is described in this entry. The authors' processing: Amplifying reference gene primers gave estimates of nucleated cell counts. Generated by immunoSEQ multiplex PCR, the TCRdb table keeps only in-frame clones and is missing some. D and trimming were read from the DNA, whereas the V and J calls and clone size are those reported in that table. The sample yields some 150,000 clones, roughly 78% seen once. The sample comes from a study of blood T cell repertoires in COVID-19. For the study at large: COVID-19 samples from acute and convalescent phases originated in the United States, Italy and Spain. PBMCs, B-cell-depleted T cells, or T cells were the source of the cDNA or gDNA that made up the material.

This CDR3 is 13 amino acids long. Germline V CDR1 and CDR2: MNHEY, SMNVEV (reference sequence). Trimming cost V 2 bases and J 6 bases, with 10 bases left between them. This receptor was obtained from a man aged 80 or over with acute or convalescent COVID-19. The chain uses TRBV27 and TRBJ1-1; D unclear. The sequenced material came from peripheral blood. DNA of the CDR3: TGTGCCAGCAGTTTAGCAGGTACGGCTGAAGCTTTCTTT. Translating it yields CASSLAGTAEAFF.